This passage covers 14 T cell receptor beta chains from one sample sequenced in a study of PD-L1 blockade in urothelial cancer. TCRdb's table, derived via immunoSEQ multiplex PCR, lists solely in-frame clones and lacks some. The table shows 46,000 or so clones, with 87% occurring only once. This specimen was PBMCs, taken around atezolizumab (anti-PD-L1) treatment. The source of these receptors is a man between 60 and 75 years old with urothelial cancer.

This clone was detected only once. The chain has TRBV15 and TRBJ1-5, with 8 bases aligning to TRBD1. V shed 3 bases and J 3 bases; nucleotides not matched to a gene: 1. The germline V gene encodes CDR1 LNHNV and CDR2 YYDKDF (reference sequence). This CDR3 is built from 14 residues. CDR3 region: CATSRDRDNQPQHF. CDR3 coding DNA: TGTGCCACCAGCAGGGACAGGGACAATCAGCCCCAGCATTTT.

This chain uses TRBV7-3 with TRBJ2-4; weak D call: TRBD2 (5 bases). The V and J ends lost 1 base and 4 bases respectively, with 11 bases between them. This CDR3 has 15 amino acids. Germline V lookup: CDR1 SGHTA, CDR2 FQGTGA. CDR3 sequence: CASSLIPGSKNIQYF. The CDR3 DNA is TGTGCCAGCAGCTTAATACCGGGGTCTAAAAACATTCAGTACTTC.

This clone turned up a few times. The chain employs TRBV6-1 and TRBJ1-2; a possible D gene is TRBD1 (6 bases). Germline V gives CDR1 MNHNS, CDR2 SASEGT. The V end lost 5 bases, the J end lost 7 bases, and 14 bases lay between the germline ends. This CDR3 has 13 amino acids. CDR3 sequence reads: CASSPWTEVGYTF. The CDR3 nucleotides are TGTGCCAGCAGTCCGTGGACAGAAGTTGGCTACACCTTC.

V and J are TRBV11-2 and TRBJ1-5, with 7 bases matching TRBD1. The CDR3 is 13 residues long. The germline V gene encodes CDR1 SGHAT and CDR2 FQNNGV. J lost 7 bases, V lost 3 bases, and 3 bases had no gene match. CDR3 DNA: TGTGCCAGCAGCTTGCAGACAGGGCAGCCCCAGCATTTT. As protein: CASSLQTGQPQHF.

This rearrangement joins TRBV18 to TRBJ2-1; TRBD1 matches 10 bases. V lost 4 bases, J lost 5 bases, and 5 bases stayed unmatched. Per germline, CDR1 KGHSH and CDR2 LQKENI. The CDR3 runs 15 residues. The CDR3 region has the DNA TGTGCCAGCTCACTCCGGGACAGGGGAGACAATGAGCAGTTCTTC. This sequence encodes CASSLRDRGDNEQFF.

This rearrangement joins TRBV7-8 to TRBJ1-4; perhaps TRBD1 as D (5 bases). V lost 2 bases to trimming and J lost 8 bases, with 15 bases between them. CDR3 size: 15 residues. Germline CDR1 and CDR2: SGHVS and FQNEAQ. The CDR3 sequence: CASSLLAGREEKLFF. CDR3 bases: TGTGCCAGCAGCTTATTGGCAGGGAGGGAAGAAAAACTGTTTTTT.

V usage is TRBV15 and J usage is TRBJ2-7; no reliable D call. V dropped 1 base and J dropped 0 bases, with 10 bases sitting between them. Germline V gene data show CDR1 as LNHNV and CDR2 as YYDKDF (reference sequence). The CDR3 spans 15 residues. The DNA for the CDR3 is TGTGCCACCAGCAGAGTTGTGGCCAGCTCCTACGAGCAGTACTTC. Protein product: CATSRVVASSYEQYF.

V is TRBV14 and J is TRBJ2-7; 10 bases line up with TRBD2. Per germline, CDR1 SGHDN and CDR2 FVKESK. V lost 1 base to trimming and J lost 4 bases; unmatched junction nucleotides: 4. The CDR3 length is 15 residues. CDR3 sequence (DNA): TGTGCCAGCAGCCAAGTACTAGCGGGGATGTACGAGCAGTACTTC. It codes for CASSQVLAGMYEQYF.

Concerning this clone: Compared with germline, one end of the junction differs, possibly owing to a read error. The chain is built from TRBV29-1 and TRBJ1-2, with 7 bases identical to TRBD1. Germline-derived CDR1 and CDR2 are SQVTM and ANQGSEA. CDR3 length: 13 residues. For the CDR3, the DNA is TGCAGCTTTGACCGACAGGGAACCTATGGCTACACCTTC. Protein sequence: CSFDRQGTYGYTF.

This clone was counted between two and nine times. V gene TRBV30 combines with J gene TRBJ1-6; TRBD1 aligns across 7 bases. Trimming cost V 2 bases and J 6 bases; bases outside gene matches: 7. The CDR3 totals 15 residues. Germline V gives CDR1 GTSNPN, CDR2 SVGIG (reference sequence). CDR3 in amino acids: CAWSQNRGSNSPLHF. Here the CDR3 DNA reads TGTGCCTGGAGTCAGAACAGGGGCTCTAATTCACCCCTCCACTTT.

This chain uses TRBV5-1 with TRBJ2-7; TRBD1 is a possible D gene (7 bases). Trimming took off 6 bases at V and 7 bases at J, with 14 bases between the two ends. Germline V lookup: CDR1 SGHRS, CDR2 YFSETQ. The CDR3 is 12 residues long. The CDR3 protein is CASTSSGGEQYF. CDR3 bases: TGCGCCAGCACTTCGTCAGGGGGGGAGCAGTACTTC.

Only a few counts were recorded for this clone. The chain has TRBV6-1 and TRBJ2-7, with a possible D match to TRBD2 (7 bases). Germline CDR1 reads MNHNS; CDR2 reads SASEGT. The CDR3 has 15 amino acids. Trimming removed 2 bases at V and 0 bases at J, with 11 bases between. CDR3 DNA sequence: TGTGCCAGCAGTGAAAGGGGGGGACCCTCCTACGAGCAGTACTTC. Translating it yields CASSERGGPSYEQYF.

The genes are TRBV6-1 and TRBJ1-4; perhaps TRBD1 as D (5 bases). The CDR3 consists of 18 residues. Per germline, CDR1 MNHNS and CDR2 SASEGT. V lost 4 bases and J lost 7, with 25 bases in between. CDR3 sequence (DNA): TGTGCCAGCAGTGTGTCCCTTCCTGGCGGGGCGATAGGTGAAAAACTGTTTTTT. The encoded protein is CASSVSLPGGAIGEKLFF.

V and J are TRBV6-1 and TRBJ1-5; D remains ambiguous. CDR3 length: 15 amino acids. The V end was cut by 7 bases, the J end by 6 bases, with 19 bases between. Germline loops: CDR1 MNHNS, CDR2 SASEGT. The CDR3 here is CASMEMRSGGQPQHF. CDR3 in DNA: TGTGCCAGCATGGAAATGCGGTCAGGAGGTCAGCCCCAGCATTTT.